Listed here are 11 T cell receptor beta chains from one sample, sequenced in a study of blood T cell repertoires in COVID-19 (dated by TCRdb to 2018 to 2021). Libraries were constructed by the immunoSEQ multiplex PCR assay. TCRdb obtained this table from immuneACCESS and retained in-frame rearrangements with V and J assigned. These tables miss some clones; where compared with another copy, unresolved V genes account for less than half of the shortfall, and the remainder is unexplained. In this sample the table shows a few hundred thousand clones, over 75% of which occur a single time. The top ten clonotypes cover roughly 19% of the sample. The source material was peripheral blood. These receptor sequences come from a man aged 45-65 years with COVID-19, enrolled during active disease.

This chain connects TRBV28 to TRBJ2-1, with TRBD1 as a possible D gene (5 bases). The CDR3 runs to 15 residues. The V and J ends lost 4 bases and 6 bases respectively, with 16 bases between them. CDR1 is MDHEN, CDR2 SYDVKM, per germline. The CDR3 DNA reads TGTGCCAGCAGTTCCGCCCCCGACAGATCCAATGAGCAGTTCTTC. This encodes CASSSAPDRSNEQFF.

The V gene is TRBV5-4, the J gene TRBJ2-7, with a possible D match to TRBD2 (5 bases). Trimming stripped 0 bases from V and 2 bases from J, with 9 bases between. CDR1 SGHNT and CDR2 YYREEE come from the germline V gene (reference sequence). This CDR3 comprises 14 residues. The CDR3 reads CASSLEAEAYEQYF. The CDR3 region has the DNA TGTGCCAGCAGCTTGGAAGCGGAGGCCTACGAGCAGTACTTC.

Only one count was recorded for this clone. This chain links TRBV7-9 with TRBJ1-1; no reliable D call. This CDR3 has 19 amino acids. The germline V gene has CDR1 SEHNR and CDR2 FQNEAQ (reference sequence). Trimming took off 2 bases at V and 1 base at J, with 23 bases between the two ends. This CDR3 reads CASSLYRDSGRFRNTEAFF. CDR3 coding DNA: TGTGCCAGCAGCTTATACCGCGATTCGGGTAGGTTTAGGAACACTGAAGCTTTCTTT.

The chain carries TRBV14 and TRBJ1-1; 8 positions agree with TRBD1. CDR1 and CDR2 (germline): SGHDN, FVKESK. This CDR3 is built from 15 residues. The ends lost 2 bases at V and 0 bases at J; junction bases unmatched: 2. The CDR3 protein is CASSQRTGMNTEAFF. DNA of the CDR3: TGTGCCAGCAGCCAACGGACAGGGATGAACACTGAAGCTTTCTTT.

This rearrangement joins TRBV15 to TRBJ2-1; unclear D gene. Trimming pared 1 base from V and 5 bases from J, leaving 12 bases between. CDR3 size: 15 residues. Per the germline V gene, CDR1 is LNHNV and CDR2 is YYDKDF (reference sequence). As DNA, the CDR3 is TGTGCCACCAGCAGAGGGGCTGATACCCACAATGAGCAGTTCTTC. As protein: CATSRGADTHNEQFF.

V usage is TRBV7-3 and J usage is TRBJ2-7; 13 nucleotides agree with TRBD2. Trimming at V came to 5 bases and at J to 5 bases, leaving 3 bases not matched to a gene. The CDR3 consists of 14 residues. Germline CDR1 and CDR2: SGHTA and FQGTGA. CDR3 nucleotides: TGTGCCAGCAGCACGGGACTAGCGGGGCACGAGCAGTACTTC. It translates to CASSTGLAGHEQYF.

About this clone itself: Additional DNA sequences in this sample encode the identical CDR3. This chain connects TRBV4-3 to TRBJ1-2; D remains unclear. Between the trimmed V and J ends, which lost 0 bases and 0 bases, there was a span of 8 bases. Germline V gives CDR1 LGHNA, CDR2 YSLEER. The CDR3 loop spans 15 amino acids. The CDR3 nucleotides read TGCGCCAGCAGCCAAGATCTAGGAGCTAACTATGGCTACACCTTC. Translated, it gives CASSQDLGANYGYTF.

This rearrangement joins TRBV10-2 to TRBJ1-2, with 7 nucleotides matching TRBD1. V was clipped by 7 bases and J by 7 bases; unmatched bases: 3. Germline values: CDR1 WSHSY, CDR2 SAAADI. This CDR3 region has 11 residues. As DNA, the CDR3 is TGCGCCAGCACCGAGGGGGCTGGCTACACCTTC. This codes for CASTEGAGYTF.

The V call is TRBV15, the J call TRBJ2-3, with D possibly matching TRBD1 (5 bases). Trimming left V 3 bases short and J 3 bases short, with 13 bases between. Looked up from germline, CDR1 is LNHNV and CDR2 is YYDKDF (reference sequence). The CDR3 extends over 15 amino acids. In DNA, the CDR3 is TGTGCCACCAGCAGCGATGGGGCGGTAACAGATACGCAGTATTTT. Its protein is CATSSDGAVTDTQYF.

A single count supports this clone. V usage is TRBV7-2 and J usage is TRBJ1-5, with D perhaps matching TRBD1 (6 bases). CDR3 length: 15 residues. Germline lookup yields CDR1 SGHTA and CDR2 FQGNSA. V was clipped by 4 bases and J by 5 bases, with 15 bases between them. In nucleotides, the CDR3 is TGTGCCAGCAGCTCAACGACAGGTCTTTATCAGCCCCAGCATTTT. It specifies CASSSTTGLYQPQHF.

The CDR3: CASSTDTNNEQFF. In DNA, the CDR3 is TGCGCCAGCAGCACCGACACCAACAATGAGCAGTTCTTC. The rearrangement links TRBV5-1 to TRBJ2-1; no firm D call. This CDR3 is 13 amino acids long. Trimming cost V 4 bases and J 5 bases, with 10 bases left between them. Germline assignment: CDR1 SGHRS and CDR2 YFSETQ.